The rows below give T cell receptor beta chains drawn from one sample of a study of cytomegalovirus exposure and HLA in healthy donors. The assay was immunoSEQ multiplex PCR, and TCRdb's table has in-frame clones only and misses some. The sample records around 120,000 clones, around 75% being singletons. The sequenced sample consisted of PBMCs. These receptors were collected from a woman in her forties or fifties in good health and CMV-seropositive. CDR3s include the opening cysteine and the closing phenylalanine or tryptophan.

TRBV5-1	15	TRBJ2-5	CASSSGLAGPETQYF
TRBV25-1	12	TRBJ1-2	CASSESPRGYTF
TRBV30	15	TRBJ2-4	CAWGWARGPGNIQYF
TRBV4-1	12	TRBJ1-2	CASSHNRYGYTF
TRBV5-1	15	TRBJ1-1	CASSSRTGGPTEAFF
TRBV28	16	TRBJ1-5	CASRYPLGGPNQPQHF
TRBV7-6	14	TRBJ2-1	CASVRDRVTNEQFF
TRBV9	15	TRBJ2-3	CASSLRTGDTDTQYF
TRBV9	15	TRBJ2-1	CASSVGGRLQNEQFF
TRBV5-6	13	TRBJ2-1	CASSQDQRNEQFF
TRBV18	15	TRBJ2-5	CASSPGQGAAETQYF
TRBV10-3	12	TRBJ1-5	CAISQGRQPQHF
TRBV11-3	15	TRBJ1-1	CASSKRQGMNTEAFF
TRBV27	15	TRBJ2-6	CASSIHRVGANVLTF
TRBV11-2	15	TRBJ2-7	CASSRTGGNRYEQYF
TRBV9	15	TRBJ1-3	CASSVEGASGNTIYF
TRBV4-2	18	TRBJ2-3	CASSQGQQGLAGRDTQYF
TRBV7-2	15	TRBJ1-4	CASSLASQGLEKLFF
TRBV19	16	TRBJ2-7	CASSSQRRDRDGEQYF
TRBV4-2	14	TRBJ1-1	CASSSPGVNTEAFF
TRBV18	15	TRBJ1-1	CASSPRQAMGTEAFF
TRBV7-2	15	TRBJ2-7	CASSSRLAGGYEQYF
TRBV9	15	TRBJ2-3	CASSPRDRGIKTQYF
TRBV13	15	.	CASSLKGQGAYEQYF
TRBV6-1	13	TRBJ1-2	CASSWAVNYGYTF
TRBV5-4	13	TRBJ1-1	CASSAALNTEAFF
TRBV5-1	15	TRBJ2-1	CASSLAGQVNHEQFF
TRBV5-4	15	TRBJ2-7	CASGKRLAGGYEQYF
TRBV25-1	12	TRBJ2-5	CASRGVGETQYF
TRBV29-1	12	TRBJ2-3	CSATGNSDTQYF
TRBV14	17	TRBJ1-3	CASSQDAWANSGNTIYF
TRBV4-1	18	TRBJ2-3	CASSQDGGLAGRGDTQYF
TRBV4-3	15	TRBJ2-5	CASSRLLEHQETQYF
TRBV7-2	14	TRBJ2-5	CASSLDRNQETQYF
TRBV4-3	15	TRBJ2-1	CASSQGTSFGDEQFF
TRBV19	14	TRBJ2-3	CASSTDRVGDTQYF
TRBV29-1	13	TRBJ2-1	CSARQAVRGEQFF
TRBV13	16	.	CASSSKMGLVAYEQYF
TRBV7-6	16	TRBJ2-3	CASSLALAGGPDTQYF
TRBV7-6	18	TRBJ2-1	CASSSGEVGGFDNNEQFF
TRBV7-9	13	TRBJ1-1	CASSLGPRAVAFF
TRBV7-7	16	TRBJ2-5	CASSLGSTGYQETQYF
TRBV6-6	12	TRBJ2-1	CASEGQGNEQFF
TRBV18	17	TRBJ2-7	CASSPYLLGTGAYEQYF
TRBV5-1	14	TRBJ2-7	CASSLQGGEYEQYF
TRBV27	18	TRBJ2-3	CASSFGWGREPSTDTQYF
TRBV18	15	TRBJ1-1	CASSPLDRVNTEAFF
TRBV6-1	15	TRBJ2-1	CASSGTSGRVNEQFF
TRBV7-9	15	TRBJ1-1	CASSFTRGRSTEAFF
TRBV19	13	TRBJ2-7	CASSDRGKYEQYF
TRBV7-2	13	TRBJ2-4	CASSSGAKNIQYF
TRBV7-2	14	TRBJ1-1	CASYSQGLNTEAFF
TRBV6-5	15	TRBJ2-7	CASSYSRGLAYEQYF
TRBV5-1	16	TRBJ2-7	CASSLGRQGGPYEQYF
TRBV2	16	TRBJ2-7	CASSDISGVSSYEQYF
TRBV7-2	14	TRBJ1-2	CASSLGPGVPGYTF